This T cell receptor (beta chain) originates from a study of tumor and adjacent non-tumor tissue in lung cancer. Across the study: Histology: under 15 adenocarcinoma, a couple of squamous cell carcinoma, 1 small cell lung cancer. Patients were aged about 30 to 85, about 10 men and 5 women, stage I to III. Around 4.5 million productive TCRbeta reads were obtained per sample on average.

No cell sorting was done before RNA was extracted from the tissue. The germline V gene has CDR1 SGHNT and CDR2 YENEEA. The CDR3 is made up of 17 amino acids. A word on this clonotype: Its antigen is not identified. A read error may account for a junction end that differs from germline.

Whole-study findings and limits: Shorter survival was associated with higher TCR diversity in tumors.

TCRbeta libraries were built with three rounds of nested PCR, modified from ARM-PCR. TCRdb used MiXCR to reprocess the multiplex PCR reads, holding one entry per CDR3 protein. The sample has over 100,000 distinct CDR3 sequences, more than 70% seen once; the top ten hold under 45%. The sequence derives from an older woman with non-small cell lung cancer. Sequenced input: lung tumor tissue. The genes are TRBV11-3 and TRBJ2-1, with TRBD2 as a possible D gene (6 bases). The CDR3 DNA follows: TGTGCCAGCAGTTCAGAGTTGACTAACGGGAGCCACAATGAACAGTTCTTC. It yields the protein CASSSELTNGSHNEQFF.